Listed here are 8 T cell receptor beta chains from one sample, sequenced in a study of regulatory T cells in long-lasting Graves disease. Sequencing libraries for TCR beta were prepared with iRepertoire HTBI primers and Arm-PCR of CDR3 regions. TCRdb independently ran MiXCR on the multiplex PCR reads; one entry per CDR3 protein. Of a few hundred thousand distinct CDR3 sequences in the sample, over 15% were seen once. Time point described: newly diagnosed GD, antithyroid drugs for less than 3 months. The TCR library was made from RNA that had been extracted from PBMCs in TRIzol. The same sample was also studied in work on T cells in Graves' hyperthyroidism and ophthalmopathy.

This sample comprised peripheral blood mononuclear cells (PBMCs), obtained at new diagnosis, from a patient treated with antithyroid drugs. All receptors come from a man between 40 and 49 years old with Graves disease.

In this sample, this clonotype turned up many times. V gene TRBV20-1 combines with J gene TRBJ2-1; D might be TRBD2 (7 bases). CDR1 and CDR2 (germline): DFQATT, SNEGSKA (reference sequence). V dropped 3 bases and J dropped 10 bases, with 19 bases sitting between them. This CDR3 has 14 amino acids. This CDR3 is CSARKGGGMWEQFF. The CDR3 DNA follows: TGCAGTGCTAGGAAAGGGGGGGGGATGTGGGAGCAGTTCTTC.

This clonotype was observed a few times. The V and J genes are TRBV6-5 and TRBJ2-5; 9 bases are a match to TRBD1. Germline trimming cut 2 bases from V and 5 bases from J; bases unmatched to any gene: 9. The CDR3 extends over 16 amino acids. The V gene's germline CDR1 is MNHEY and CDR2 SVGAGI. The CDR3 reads CASSYLQGATRETQYF. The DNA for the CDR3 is TGTGCCAGCAGTTACCTACAGGGGGCGACGAGGGAGACCCAGTACTTC.

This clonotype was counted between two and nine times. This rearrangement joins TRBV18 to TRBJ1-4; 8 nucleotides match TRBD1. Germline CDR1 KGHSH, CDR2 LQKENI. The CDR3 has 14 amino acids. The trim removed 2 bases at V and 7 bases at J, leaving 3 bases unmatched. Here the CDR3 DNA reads TGTGCCAGCTCACCAGACAGGGGCGGTGAAAAACTGTTTTTT. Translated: CASSPDRGGEKLFF.

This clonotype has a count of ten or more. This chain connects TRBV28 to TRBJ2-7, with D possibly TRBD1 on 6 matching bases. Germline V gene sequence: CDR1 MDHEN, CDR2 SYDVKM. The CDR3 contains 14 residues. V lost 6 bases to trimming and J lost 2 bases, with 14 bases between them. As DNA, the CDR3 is TGTGCCAGCAGCTTCGGGACATTAACCTACGAGCAGTACTTC. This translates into CASSFGTLTYEQYF.

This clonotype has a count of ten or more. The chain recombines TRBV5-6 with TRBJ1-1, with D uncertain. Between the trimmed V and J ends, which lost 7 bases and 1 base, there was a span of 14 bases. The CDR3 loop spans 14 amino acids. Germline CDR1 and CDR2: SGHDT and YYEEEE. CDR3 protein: CASGRGPANTEAFF. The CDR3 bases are TGTGCCAGCGGCAGAGGTCCTGCGAACACTGAAGCTTTCTTT. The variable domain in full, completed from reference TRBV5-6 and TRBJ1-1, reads DAGVTQSPTHLIKTRGQQVTLRCSPKSGHDTVSWYQQALGQGPQFIFQYYEEEERQRGNFPDRFSGHQFPNYSSELNVNALLLGDSALYLCASGRGPANTEAFFGQGTRLTVV.

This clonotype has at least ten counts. CDR3 DNA: TGCAGCGTTGCCCGGGACTTCGATTCTGGGGCCAACGTCCTGACTTTC. Its translation is CSVARDFDSGANVLTF. This chain links TRBV29-1 with TRBJ2-6; TRBD2 might be the D (6 bases). The CDR3 sequence is 16 residues long. Trimming took 4 bases from V and 1 from J, leaving 14 bases between them. Germline V CDR1 and CDR2: SQVTM, ANQGSEA.

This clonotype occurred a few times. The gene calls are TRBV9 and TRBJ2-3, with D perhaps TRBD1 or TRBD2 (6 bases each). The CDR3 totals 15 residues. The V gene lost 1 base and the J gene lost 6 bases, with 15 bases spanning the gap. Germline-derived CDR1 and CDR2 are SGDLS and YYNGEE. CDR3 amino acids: CASSVNSQGTDTQYF. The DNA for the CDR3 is TGTGCCAGCAGCGTAAACAGCCAGGGGACTGATACGCAGTATTTT.

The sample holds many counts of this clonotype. For the CDR3, the DNA is TGTGCCAGCACCGAAAGACAGGCCGCCGATGAGCAGTTCTTC. Protein sequence: CASTERQAADEQFF. The J gene is TRBJ2-1, the V gene TRBV11-2, with D possibly being TRBD1 (6 bases). Trimming shortened V by 7 bases and J by 8 bases, and 18 bases separated the two germline ends. This CDR3 is built from 14 residues. Germline CDR1 SGHAT, CDR2 FQNNGV.